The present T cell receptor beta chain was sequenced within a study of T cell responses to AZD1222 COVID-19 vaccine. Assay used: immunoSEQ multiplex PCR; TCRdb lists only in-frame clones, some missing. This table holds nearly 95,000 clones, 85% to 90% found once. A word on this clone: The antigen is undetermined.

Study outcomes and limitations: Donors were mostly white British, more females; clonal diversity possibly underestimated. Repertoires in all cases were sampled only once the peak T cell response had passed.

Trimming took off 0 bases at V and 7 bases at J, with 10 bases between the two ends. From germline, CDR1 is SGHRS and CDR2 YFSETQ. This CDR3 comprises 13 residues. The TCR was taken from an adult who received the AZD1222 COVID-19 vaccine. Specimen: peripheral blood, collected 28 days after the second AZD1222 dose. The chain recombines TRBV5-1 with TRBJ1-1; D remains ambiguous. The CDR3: CASSLGAANEAFF. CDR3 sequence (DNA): TGCGCCAGCAGCTTGGGAGCGGCGAATGAAGCTTTCTTT.